A selection of T cell receptor beta chains follows, all from one sample in a study of blood T cells in healthy people across ages. TCRdb reprocessed the 5' RACE reads via MiXCR and lists one record per CDR3 protein. The repertoire holds about 640,000 distinct CDR3 sequences, with about 53% as singletons. Sequencing used blood. These receptors came from a man aged 60 to 69 in good health. Both conserved end residues are part of each CDR3. The order of the fields is V gene, J gene, clone size, D gene, CDR3 protein, CDR3 DNA. D genes are given only for firm matches. A clone size is listed for some rows: how often the clone was seen (once, few, many), or a class if it is expanded.

v_call: TRBV20-1; j_call: TRBJ1-5; clone_size: NA; d_call: NA; cdr3_aa: CSAPGSNQPQHF; cdr3_nt: TGCAGTGCCCCGGGGAGCAATCAGCCCCAGCATTTT
v_call: TRBV20-1; j_call: TRBJ1-6; clone_size: NA; d_call: NA; cdr3_aa: CSAREQEGSPLHF; cdr3_nt: TGCAGTGCTAGGGAGCAGGAGGGGTCACCCCTCCACTTT
v_call: TRBV7-2; j_call: TRBJ2-3; clone_size: NA; d_call: TRBD2; cdr3_aa: CASSRGTSEGDTQYF; cdr3_nt: TGTGCCAGCAGCCGCGGGACTAGCGAAGGGGATACGCAGTATTTT
v_call: TRBV20-1; j_call: TRBJ1-5; clone_size: NA; d_call: NA; cdr3_aa: CSASRARTYSNQPQHF; cdr3_nt: TGCAGTGCTAGTCGCGCCAGGACCTATAGCAATCAGCCCCAGCATTTT
v_call: TRBV21-1; j_call: TRBJ2-1; clone_size: NA; d_call: NA; cdr3_aa: CASSKVLTGGWNEQFF; cdr3_nt: TGTGCCAGCAGCAAAGTACTAACAGGGGGCTGGAATGAGCAGTTCTTC
v_call: TRBV20-1; j_call: TRBJ2-3; clone_size: NA; d_call: NA; cdr3_aa: CSARDSPDRLSTDTQYF; cdr3_nt: TGCAGTGCTAGAGATAGCCCTGACCGCTTGAGCACAGATACGCAGTATTTT
v_call: TRBV29-1; j_call: TRBJ1-1; clone_size: NA; d_call: NA; cdr3_aa: CGVIGGLNTEAFF; cdr3_nt: TGCGGCGTTATCGGGGGCTTGAACACTGAAGCTTTCTTT
v_call: TRBV20-1; j_call: TRBJ2-1; clone_size: once; d_call: TRBD2; cdr3_aa: CSARERRIAGATNEQFF; cdr3_nt: TGCAGTGCTAGAGAAAGACGGATAGCGGGAGCTACCAATGAGCAGTTCTTC
v_call: TRBV5-1; j_call: TRBJ2-1; clone_size: NA; d_call: NA; cdr3_aa: CASSIPRLQEQFF; cdr3_nt: TGCGCCAGCAGCATACCCAGATTACAGGAGCAGTTCTTC
v_call: TRBV12-3/TRBV12-4; j_call: TRBJ1-2; clone_size: few; d_call: TRBD1; cdr3_aa: CASTNTGGSGGYTF; cdr3_nt: TGTGCCAGCACCAACACAGGGGGATCGGGAGGCTACACCTTC
v_call: TRBV5-1; j_call: TRBJ2-5; clone_size: NA; d_call: NA; cdr3_aa: CASSLLVPTETQYF; cdr3_nt: TGCGCCAGCAGCTTGCTCGTCCCCACAGAGACCCAGTACTTC
v_call: TRBV5-8; j_call: TRBJ2-1; clone_size: few; d_call: NA; cdr3_aa: CASSWDAGGGQFF; cdr3_nt: TGTGCCAGCAGCTGGGACGCCGGGGGTGGGCAGTTCTTC
v_call: TRBV9; j_call: TRBJ1-2; clone_size: few; d_call: NA; cdr3_aa: CASSVAFYGYTF; cdr3_nt: TGTGCCAGCAGCGTAGCGTTCTATGGCTACACCTTC
v_call: TRBV7-9; j_call: TRBJ2-1; clone_size: NA; d_call: NA; cdr3_aa: CASSPWGRFEQFF; cdr3_nt: TGTGCCAGCAGCCCCTGGGGCCGGTTTGAGCAGTTCTTC
v_call: TRBV20-1; j_call: TRBJ2-3; clone_size: NA; d_call: TRBD2; cdr3_aa: CSASGGAEGTQYF; cdr3_nt: TGCAGTGCTAGCGGGGGGGCCGAAGGTACGCAGTATTTT
v_call: TRBV5-6; j_call: TRBJ2-3; clone_size: few; d_call: TRBD2; cdr3_aa: CASSLLAGTTDTQYF; cdr3_nt: TGTGCCAGCAGCTTACTAGCGGGTACCACAGATACGCAGTATTTT
v_call: TRBV27; j_call: TRBJ2-3; clone_size: NA; d_call: TRBD1; cdr3_aa: CASSAQGAKGDTQYF; cdr3_nt: TGTGCCAGCAGTGCACAGGGGGCGAAGGGAGATACGCAGTATTTT
v_call: TRBV12-3/TRBV12-4; j_call: TRBJ2-5; clone_size: few; d_call: TRBD2; cdr3_aa: CASSFGGGWETQYF; cdr3_nt: TGTGCCAGCAGTTTCGGGGGGGGATGGGAGACCCAGTACTTC
v_call: TRBV5-1; j_call: TRBJ1-2; clone_size: NA; d_call: TRBD1; cdr3_aa: CASSPRQGAMGYGYTF; cdr3_nt: TGCGCCAGCAGCCCGCGGCAGGGGGCGATGGGTTATGGCTACACCTTC
v_call: TRBV10-3; j_call: TRBJ2-5; clone_size: few; d_call: TRBD1; cdr3_aa: CAINGQGSGEQYF; cdr3_nt: TGTGCCATCAACGGACAGGGGTCGGGAGAGCAGTACTTC
v_call: TRBV28; j_call: TRBJ1-5; clone_size: NA; d_call: NA; cdr3_aa: CASIRGWRNQPQHF; cdr3_nt: TGTGCCAGCATTCGAGGGTGGCGCAATCAGCCCCAGCATTTT
v_call: TRBV7-2; j_call: TRBJ2-1; clone_size: many; d_call: NA; cdr3_aa: CASSLVAGKDEQFF; cdr3_nt: TGTGCCAGCAGCTTAGTGGCAGGGAAAGATGAGCAGTTCTTC
v_call: TRBV20-1; j_call: TRBJ1-4; clone_size: NA; d_call: TRBD1; cdr3_aa: CSASHGTGGYEKLFF; cdr3_nt: TGCAGTGCTTCCCACGGGACAGGGGGTTATGAAAAACTGTTTTTT
v_call: TRBV2; j_call: TRBJ2-5; clone_size: few; d_call: NA; cdr3_aa: CASSRSGREETQYF; cdr3_nt: TGTGCCAGCAGTAGATCAGGGCGGGAAGAGACCCAGTACTTC
v_call: TRBV5-1; j_call: TRBJ1-5; clone_size: NA; d_call: NA; cdr3_aa: CARRTHSNQPQHF; cdr3_nt: TGCGCCAGGAGGACACATAGCAATCAGCCCCAGCATTTT
v_call: TRBV29-1; j_call: TRBJ2-7; clone_size: NA; d_call: NA; cdr3_aa: CSVHGGNEQYF; cdr3_nt: TGCAGCGTTCACGGGGGCAATGAGCAGTACTTC
v_call: TRBV14; j_call: TRBJ2-5; clone_size: NA; d_call: TRBD2; cdr3_aa: CASSLGLAGDQYF; cdr3_nt: TGTGCCAGCAGCCTCGGACTAGCGGGAGATCAGTACTTC